The clone carrying this T cell receptor (beta chain) was seen only a few times. The data belong to a study of T cell repertoires in cytomegalovirus infection. TCRdb passed the reads through MiXCR, listing each CDR3 protein once. The sample carries over 200,000 distinct CDR3 sequences, approximately 13% recorded once. CDR3 size: 17 residues. The V end lost 4 bases, the J end lost 0 bases, and 18 bases lay between the germline ends. The V gene's germline CDR1 is MDHEN and CDR2 SYDVKM. This TCR came from a human donor in good health (CMV status not recorded). Some clones in this sample may be carry-over from other donors' samples. The material sequenced was PBMCs. The chain has TRBV28 and TRBJ2-5; possible D gene TRBD2, 6 bases. Here the CDR3 DNA reads TGTGCCAGCAGTTCCTTTGGAGGGGTTGGGGACCAAGAGACCCAGTACTTC. Translation: CASSSFGGVGDQETQYF.